This TCR beta chain was obtained from a study of cytomegalovirus exposure and HLA in healthy donors. Regarding the study as a whole: Some TCR beta chains (roughly 160 of them) were listed as cytomegalovirus-associated. It was reported in a later analysis that an Asian-associated ancestry cluster showed fewer N-insertions than the roughly 710-donor mean. In a later analysis, several top co-occurrence clusters appeared linked to parvovirus B19, influenza, CMV and Epstein-Barr virus. Under in vitro conditions, a few CMV-associated chains were confirmed as specific for CMV antigens.

The CDR3 has 15 residues. Per the germline V gene, CDR1 is MGHDK and CDR2 is SYGVNS. Trimming removed 3 bases at V and 5 bases at J, with 16 bases between. For this clone: No antigen is known for it.

The PCR contained 60 Vbeta and 13 Jbeta primers. Method: immunoSEQ multiplex PCR; TCRdb's copy keeps in-frame clones and lacks some. Among under 95,000 clones listed, about three quarters were seen once. V is TRBV25-1 and J is TRBJ1-2, with a tentative D call TRBD1 (5 bases). The source material was PBMCs. This clonotype originated in a woman aged 40 to 50 in good health and CMV-seropositive. The CDR3 reads CASSDRQGAYYGYTF. CDR3 sequence (DNA): TGTGCCAGCAGTGACCGTCAGGGCGCATATTATGGCTACACCTTC.